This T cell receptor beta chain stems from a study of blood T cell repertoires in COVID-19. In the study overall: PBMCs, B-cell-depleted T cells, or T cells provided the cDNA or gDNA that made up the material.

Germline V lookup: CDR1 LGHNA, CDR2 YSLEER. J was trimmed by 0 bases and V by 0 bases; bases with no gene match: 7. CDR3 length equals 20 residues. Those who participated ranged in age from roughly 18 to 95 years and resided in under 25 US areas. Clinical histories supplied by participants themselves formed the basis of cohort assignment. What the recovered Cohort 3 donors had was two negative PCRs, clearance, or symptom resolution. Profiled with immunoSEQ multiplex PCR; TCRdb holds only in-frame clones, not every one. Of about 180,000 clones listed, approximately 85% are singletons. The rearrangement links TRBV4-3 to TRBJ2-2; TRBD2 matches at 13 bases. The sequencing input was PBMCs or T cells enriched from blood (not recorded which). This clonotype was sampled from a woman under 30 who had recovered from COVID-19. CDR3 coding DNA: TGCGCCAGCAGCCAAGACGGGACTAGCGGGGCGCCGACGAACACCGGGGAGCTGTTTTTT. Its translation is CASSQDGTSGAPTNTGELFF.